The text below deals with one T cell receptor beta chain. Its antigen is not identified. The CDR3 does not end in the conserved phenylalanine or tryptophan, so this is likely a read error. These data belong to a study of T cell repertoires in cytomegalovirus infection. The germline gives CDR1 LGHNA, CDR2 YSLEER. This CDR3 has 14 residues. V dropped 1 base and J dropped 4 bases, with 10 bases sitting between them. A single record per CDR3 protein comes from TCRdb applying MiXCR to the reads. Of about 770,000 distinct CDR3 sequences listed, around 29% were seen once; the top ten hold under 15%. The sequence was obtained from a human donor in good health (CMV status not recorded). Some clones in this sample may be carry-over from other donors' samples. The gene calls are TRBV4-3 and TRBJ1-2; D call uncertain. The sequenced sample was cultured CD8+ T cells from PBMCs, obtained from culture after CMV antigen stimulation. In nucleotides, the CDR3 is TGCGCCAGCAGCCAAGGGAGGAGTAGCTATGGCTACACCCTC. Translating it yields CASSQGRSSYGYTL.